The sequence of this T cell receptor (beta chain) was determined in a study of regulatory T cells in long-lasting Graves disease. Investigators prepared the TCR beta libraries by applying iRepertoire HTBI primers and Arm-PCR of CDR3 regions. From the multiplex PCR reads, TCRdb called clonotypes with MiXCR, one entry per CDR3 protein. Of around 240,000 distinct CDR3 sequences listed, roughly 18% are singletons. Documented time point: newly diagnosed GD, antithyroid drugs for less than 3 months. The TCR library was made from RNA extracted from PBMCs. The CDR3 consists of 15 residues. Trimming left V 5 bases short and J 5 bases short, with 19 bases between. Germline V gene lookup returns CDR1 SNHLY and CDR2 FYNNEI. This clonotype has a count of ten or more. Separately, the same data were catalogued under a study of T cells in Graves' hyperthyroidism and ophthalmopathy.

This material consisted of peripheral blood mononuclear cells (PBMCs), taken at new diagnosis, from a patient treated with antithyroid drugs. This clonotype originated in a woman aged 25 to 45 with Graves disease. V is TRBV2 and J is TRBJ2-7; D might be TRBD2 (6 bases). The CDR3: CASSRRDPHGNEQYF. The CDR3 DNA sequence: TGTGCCAGCAGTAGGCGGGACCCCCACGGGAACGAGCAGTACTTC.